This T cell receptor (beta chain) was sequenced during a study of cytomegalovirus exposure and HLA in healthy donors. Study results and caveats: The tendency of first-cohort TCR clusters to co-occur in the 110 or so validation repertoires emerged from a later analysis. Cytomegalovirus status, reportedly, was diagnosed with high specificity and sensitivity by the classifier. A list of 150 to 200 TCR beta chains associated with cytomegalovirus was given.

Note on this clone: The antigen is not known.

TCRdb's table, derived via immunoSEQ multiplex PCR, lists solely in-frame clones and lacks some. Counted here are fewer than 200,000 clones, around 92% occurring once; the ten biggest clones make up 10%. Input material: PBMCs. The TCR originated in a young woman in good health and CMV-seropositive.

CDR3: CASSSNRGRSYEQYF. In DNA, the CDR3 is TGTGCCAGCAGCTCGAACAGGGGTAGGTCCTACGAGCAGTACTTC. The rearrangement uses TRBV7-9 and TRBJ2-7; TRBD1 aligns across 7 bases. Germline assignment: CDR1 SEHNR and CDR2 FQNEAQ (reference sequence). The ends lost 4 bases at V and 1 base at J; junction bases unmatched: 7. The CDR3 covers 15 residues.